This note documents a single T cell receptor beta chain sequence. Its antigen is undetermined. The data were obtained in a study of post-analysis software for immune sequencing data. Whole-study findings and limits: When compared against controls, multiple sclerosis patients showed significantly lower normalized Chao1 diversity. TRBV segments more frequent in patients than in controls numbered a few and included TRBV5-6, TRBV5-1 and TRBV20-1.

The germline V gene encodes CDR1 SGHTA and CDR2 FQGNSA. CDR3 length equals 14 residues. Unique molecular identifiers were carried by the TCR beta cDNA libraries. One entry per CDR3 protein, called by TCRdb with MiXCR from the PCR reads. The data contain some 500,000 distinct CDR3 sequences, roughly 45% of them singletons. This clonotype was obtained from a girl aged 10 to 17 with multiple sclerosis. The specimen sequenced was blood. This chain joins TRBV7-2 and TRBJ2-5; 8 nucleotides line up with TRBD1. The end of the DNA fits TRBJ2-7 better, so the J call may be wrong. CDR3 residues: CASSQRDRRYEQYF. CDR3 coding DNA: TGTGCCAGCAGCCAAAGGGACAGGCGGTACGAGCAGTACTTC.